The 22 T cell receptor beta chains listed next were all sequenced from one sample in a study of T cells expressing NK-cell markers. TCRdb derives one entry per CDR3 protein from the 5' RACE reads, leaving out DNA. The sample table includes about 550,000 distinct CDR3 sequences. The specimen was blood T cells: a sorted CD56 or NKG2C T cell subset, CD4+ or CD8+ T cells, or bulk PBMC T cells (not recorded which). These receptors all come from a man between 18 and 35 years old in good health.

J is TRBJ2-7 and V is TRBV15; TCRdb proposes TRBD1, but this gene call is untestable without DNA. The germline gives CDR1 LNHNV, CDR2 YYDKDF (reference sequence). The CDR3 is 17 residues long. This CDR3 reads CATSRDRGTGGRNEQYF.

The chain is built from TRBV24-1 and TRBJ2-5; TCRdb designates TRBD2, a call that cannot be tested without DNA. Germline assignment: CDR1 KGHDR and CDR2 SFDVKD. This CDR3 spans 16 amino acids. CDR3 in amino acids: CATSDRSGRTQETQYF.

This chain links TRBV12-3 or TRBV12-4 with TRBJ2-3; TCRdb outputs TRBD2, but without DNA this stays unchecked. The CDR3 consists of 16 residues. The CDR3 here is CASRDGPETSTDTQYF.

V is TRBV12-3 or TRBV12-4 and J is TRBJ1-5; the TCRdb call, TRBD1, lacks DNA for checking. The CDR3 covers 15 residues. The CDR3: CASTQTGELDQPQHF.

The CDR3 reads CASSDLANTEAFF. The J gene is TRBJ1-1, the V gene TRBV9. CDR3 length: 13 residues. Germline V gene lookup returns CDR1 SGDLS and CDR2 YYNGEE.

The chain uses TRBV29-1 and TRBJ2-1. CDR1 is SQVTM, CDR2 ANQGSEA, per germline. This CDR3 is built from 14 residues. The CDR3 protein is CSVGRPGPYNEQFF.

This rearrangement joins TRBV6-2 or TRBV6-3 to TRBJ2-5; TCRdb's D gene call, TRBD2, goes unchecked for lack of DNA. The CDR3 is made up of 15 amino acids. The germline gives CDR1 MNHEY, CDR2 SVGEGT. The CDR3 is CASSYSPAGQETQYF.

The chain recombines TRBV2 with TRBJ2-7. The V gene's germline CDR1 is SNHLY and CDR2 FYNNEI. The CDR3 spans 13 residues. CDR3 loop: CASSASLVGEQYF.

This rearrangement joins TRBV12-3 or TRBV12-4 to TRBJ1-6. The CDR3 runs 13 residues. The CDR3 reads CASSLTDNSPLHF.

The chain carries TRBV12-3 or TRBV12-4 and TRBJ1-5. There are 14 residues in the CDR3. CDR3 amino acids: CASSGDGLNQPQHF.

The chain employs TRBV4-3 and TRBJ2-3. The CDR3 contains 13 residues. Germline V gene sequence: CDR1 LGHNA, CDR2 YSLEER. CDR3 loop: CASSHTGRDTQYF.

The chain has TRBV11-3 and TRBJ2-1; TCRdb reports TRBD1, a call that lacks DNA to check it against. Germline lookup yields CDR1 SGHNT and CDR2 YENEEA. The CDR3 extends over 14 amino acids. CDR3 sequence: CATGWGTNNNEQFF.

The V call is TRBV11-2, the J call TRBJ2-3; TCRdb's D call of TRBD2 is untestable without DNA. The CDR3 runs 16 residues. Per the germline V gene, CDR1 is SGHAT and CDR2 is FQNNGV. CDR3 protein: CASSLTGTSGRHTQYF.

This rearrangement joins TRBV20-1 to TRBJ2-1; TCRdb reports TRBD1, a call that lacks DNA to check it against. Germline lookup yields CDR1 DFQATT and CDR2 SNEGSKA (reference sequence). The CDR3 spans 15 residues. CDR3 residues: CSAATQGKVYNEQFF.

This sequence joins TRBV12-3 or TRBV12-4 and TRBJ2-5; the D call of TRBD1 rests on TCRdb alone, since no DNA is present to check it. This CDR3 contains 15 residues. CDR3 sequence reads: CASSSAGGIGETQYF.

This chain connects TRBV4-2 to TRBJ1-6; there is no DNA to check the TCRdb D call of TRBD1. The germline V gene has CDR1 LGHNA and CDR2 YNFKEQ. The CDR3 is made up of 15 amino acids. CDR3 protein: CASSQDGTGPSALHF.

This CDR3 reads CASSDRDIQYF. The V gene is TRBV9, the J gene TRBJ2-4; absent DNA, TCRdb's TRBD1 call cannot be checked. The CDR3 is 11 amino acids. The germline CDR1 and CDR2 sequences are SGDLS and YYNGEE.

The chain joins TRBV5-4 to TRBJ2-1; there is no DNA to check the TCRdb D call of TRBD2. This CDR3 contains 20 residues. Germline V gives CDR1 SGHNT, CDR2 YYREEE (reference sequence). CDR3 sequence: CASSLAGITSGIRAYNEQFF.

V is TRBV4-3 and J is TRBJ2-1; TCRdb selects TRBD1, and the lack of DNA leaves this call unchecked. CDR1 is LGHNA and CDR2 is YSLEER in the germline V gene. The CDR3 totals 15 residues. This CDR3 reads CASSQVRGTLNEQFF.

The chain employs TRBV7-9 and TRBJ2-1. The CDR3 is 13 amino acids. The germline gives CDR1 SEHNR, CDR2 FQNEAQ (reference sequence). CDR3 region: CAASKLSYNEQFF.

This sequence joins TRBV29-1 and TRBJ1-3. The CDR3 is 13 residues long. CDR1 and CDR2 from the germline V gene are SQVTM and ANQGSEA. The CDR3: CSAGGRTGNTIYF.

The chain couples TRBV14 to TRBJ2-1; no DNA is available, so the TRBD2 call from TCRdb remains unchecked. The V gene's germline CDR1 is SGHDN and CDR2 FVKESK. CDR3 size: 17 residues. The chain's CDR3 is CASSRASGRARGNEQFF. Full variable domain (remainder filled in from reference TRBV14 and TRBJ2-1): EAGVTQFPSHSVIEKGQTVTLRCDPISGHDNLYWYRRVMGKEIKFLLHFVKESKQDESGMPNNRFLAERTGGTYSTLKVQPAELEDSGVYFCASSRASGRARGNEQFFGPGTRLTVL.